One and the same sample provided the 23 T cell receptor beta chains below, sequenced in a study of spatial heterogeneity in lung cancer. TCRdb recomputed calls from the 5' RACE reads with MiXCR, one row per CDR3 protein. The sample holds roughly 7,700 distinct CDR3 sequences, 5.4% seen once. Time point specified: sample taken at primary tumor resection. Study conclusions and caveats: Counts of expanded alpha and beta TCRs within tumors tracked the tumor nonsynonymous mutation count.

Their antigen targets remain unknown. The material was lung tumor tissue, obtained at surgery. These receptors were taken from a male donor with early-stage non-small cell lung cancer.

By its share, this clonotype is medium-sized (0.01 to 0.1%). The rearrangement uses TRBV7-8 and TRBJ2-3; D is unclear. CDR3 length equals 15 residues. Trimming stripped 1 base from V and 0 bases from J, with 8 bases between. Germline V gene lookup returns CDR1 SGHVS and CDR2 FQNEAQ. CDR3 DNA: TGTGCCAGCAGCTTAGTGCAGACTAGCACAGATACGCAGTATTTT. It is translated as CASSLVQTSTDTQYF.

This clonotype was seen ten or more times. The chain links TRBV5-1 to TRBJ2-7; the D gene is possibly TRBD1 (6 bases). V lost 4 bases and J lost 6, with 14 bases in between. The CDR3 sequence is 13 residues long. CDR1 SGHRS and CDR2 YFSETQ come from the germline V gene. The DNA for the CDR3 is TGCGCCAGCAGCGGGGACATTCAAACCGAGCAGTACTTC. Translated: CASSGDIQTEQYF. The entire variable domain, with the rest obtained from reference TRBV5-1 and TRBJ2-7, is as follows: KAGVTQTPRYLIKTRGQQVTLSCSPISGHRSVSWYQQTPGQGLQFLFEYFSETQRNKGNFPGRFSGRQFSNSRSEMNVSTLELGDSALYLCASSGDIQTEQYFGPGTRLTVT.

As regards this clonotype: A much larger clone differs by one base, so this may be a read error. The chain has TRBV10-3 and TRBJ1-5; no firm D call. Germline assignment: CDR1 ENHRY and CDR2 SYGVKD. The CDR3 is made up of 12 amino acids. Deletions cut 2 bases from V and 4 bases from J, with 3 bases between. This CDR3 is CAISEANQPQHF. In nucleotides, the CDR3 is TGTGCCATCAGTGAGGCGAATCAGCCCCAGCATTTT.

This clonotype showed up many times. The rearrangement uses TRBV7-9 and TRBJ2-2; the match to TRBD1 covers 9 bases. The junction had 5 bases not matched to a gene; V was cut back by 5 bases and J by 4 bases. Per germline, CDR1 SEHNR and CDR2 FQNEAQ (reference sequence). CDR3 size: 15 residues. The CDR3 sequence: CASSRQGGSTGELFF. CDR3 nucleotides: TGTGCCAGCAGCCGACAGGGGGGGAGCACCGGGGAGCTGTTTTTT.

Relative to its sample, this clonotype is medium-sized. The V gene is TRBV15, the J gene TRBJ1-1, with 10 bases lining up with TRBD1. Germline V gene data show CDR1 as LNHNV and CDR2 as YYDKDF (reference sequence). The V and J ends lost 0 bases and 6 bases, in that order; junction bases with no gene match: 4. The CDR3 loop spans 15 amino acids. CDR3 coding DNA: TGTGCCACCAGCAGAGATTACGGACAGGGGGCTGAAGCTTTCTTT. This codes for CATSRDYGQGAEAFF.

This clonotype rates as medium-sized. The J gene is TRBJ2-5, the V gene TRBV5-4; no reliable D call. Trimming took off 4 bases at V and 2 bases at J, with 9 bases between the two ends. The CDR3 runs 13 residues. Germline CDR1 reads SGHNT; CDR2 reads YYREEE (reference sequence). In DNA, the CDR3 is TGTGCCAGCAGCATGAGTGAGCAAGAGACCCAGTACTTC. Translated: CASSMSEQETQYF.

This clonotype counts as medium-sized. The DNA for the CDR3 is TGTGCCAGCTCGGGGCGCATCCAAGAGACCCAGTACTTC. It translates to CASSGRIQETQYF. The V and J genes are TRBV18 and TRBJ2-5, with D possibly being TRBD1 (5 bases). The CDR3 spans 13 residues. Trimming stripped 6 bases from V and 1 base from J, with 9 bases between. Germline V gene data show CDR1 as KGHSH and CDR2 as LQKENI. The full variable domain, completed using reference TRBV18 and TRBJ2-5, is NAGVMQNPRHLVRRRGQEARLRCSPMKGHSHVYWYRQLPEEGLKFMVYLQKENIIDESGMPKERFSAEFPKEGPSILRIQQVVRGDSAAYFCASSGRIQETQYFGPGTRLLVL.

This clonotype is deemed medium-sized. This chain uses TRBV20-1 with TRBJ1-5; a possible D gene is TRBD1 (6 bases). Germline lookup yields CDR1 DFQATT and CDR2 SNEGSKA (reference sequence). Trimming took off 0 bases at V and 2 bases at J, with 11 bases between the two ends. The CDR3 is 15 amino acids. CDR3 sequence (DNA): TGCAGTGCTAGAGATGCGGGGGCGGGCAATCAGCCCCAGCATTTT. Protein: CSARDAGAGNQPQHF.

This clonotype was counted only a few times. CDR3: CASSLEGRRSTDTQYF. CDR3 DNA sequence: TGTGCCAGCAGCTTGGAGGGACGTCGAAGCACAGATACGCAGTATTTT. V is TRBV5-6 and J is TRBJ2-3, with D tentatively TRBD1 or TRBD2 (5 bases each). This CDR3 region has 16 residues. The germline V gene encodes CDR1 SGHDT and CDR2 YYEEEE. Trimming took off 0 bases at V and 0 bases at J, with 11 bases between the two ends.

This clonotype has at least ten counts. V usage is TRBV11-3 and J usage is TRBJ2-2, with unresolved D. The CDR3 covers 14 residues. In germline, CDR1 is SGHNT, CDR2 YENEEA. V was shortened by 4 bases and J by 0 bases, with 6 bases between the two germline ends. CDR3 sequence reads: CASSSGSNTGELFF. CDR3 coding DNA: TGTGCCAGCAGCTCTGGATCGAACACCGGGGAGCTGTTTTTT.

The table lists this clonotype with many counts. This chain joins TRBV5-4 and TRBJ2-7, with TRBD2 matching over 7 bases. Trimming cost V 0 bases and J 2 bases; bases outside gene matches: 8. Germline V gene data show CDR1 as SGHNT and CDR2 as YYREEE (reference sequence). The CDR3 totals 16 residues. The CDR3 loop reads CASSLAGGRVAYEQYF. DNA of the CDR3: TGTGCCAGCAGCTTGGCAGGAGGGAGGGTAGCCTACGAGCAGTACTTC.

This clonotype has ten or more counts. The chain has TRBV6-5 and TRBJ2-7; TRBD2 agrees at 7 bases. Per the germline V gene, CDR1 is MNHEY and CDR2 is SVGAGI. J gave up 2 bases and V 7 bases, and 8 bases lay outside the gene matches. This CDR3 region has 14 residues. The CDR3 coding sequence is TGTGCCAGCACCGTTAGCGGGCCAACCTACGAGCAGTACTTC. It codes for CASTVSGPTYEQYF.

This clonotype came up many times. The chain carries TRBV27 and TRBJ1-1; D is ambiguous. V gave up 5 bases and J gave up 1 base, with 2 bases separating them. CDR1 is MNHEY, CDR2 SMNVEV, per germline (reference sequence). The CDR3 totals 11 residues. Here the CDR3 reads CASSRNTEAFF. CDR3 coding DNA: TGTGCCAGCAGTAGGAACACTGAAGCTTTCTTT.

The chain joins TRBV7-9 to TRBJ1-1; no clear D gene. Germline CDR1 and CDR2: SEHNR and FQNEAQ (reference sequence). The CDR3 is 13 residues long. V lost 5 bases and J 4 bases, leaving 11 bases between the germline ends. The CDR3: CASSTRTTTEAFF. In DNA form, the CDR3 reads TGTGCCAGCAGCACCAGGACCACCACTGAAGCTTTCTTT. Combining the CDR3 with reference TRBV7-9 and TRBJ1-1 gives the whole variable domain DTGVSQNPRHKITKRGQNVTFRCDPISEHNRLYWYRQTLGQGPEFLTYFQNEAQLEKSRLLSDRFSAERPKGSFSTLEIQRTEQGDSAMYLCASSTRTTTEAFFGQGTRLTVV.

This clonotype was seen a handful of times. This sequence joins TRBV5-1 and TRBJ2-5; 11 bases map to TRBD2. Germline CDR1 SGHRS, CDR2 YFSETQ. The CDR3 totals 18 residues. The V and J ends lost 0 bases and 1 base, in that order; junction bases with no gene match: 8. The CDR3 reads CASSLGLKTSGTQETQYF. CDR3 DNA sequence: TGCGCCAGCAGCTTGGGCCTAAAGACTAGCGGGACCCAAGAGACCCAGTACTTC.

This clonotype was picked up many times. The chain carries TRBV27 and TRBJ2-1, with a tentative D call TRBD2 (5 bases). Trimming stripped 4 bases from V and 4 bases from J, with 11 bases between. Germline lookup yields CDR1 MNHEY and CDR2 SMNVEV (reference sequence). The length of the CDR3 is 14 residues. The CDR3 DNA is TGTGCCAGCAGTTCCCCGGGGTCATACAATGAGCAGTTCTTC. Translated: CASSSPGSYNEQFF.

This clonotype was counted only a few times. The chain is built from TRBV5-1 and TRBJ2-7; D is possibly TRBD1 (6 bases). This CDR3 spans 14 amino acids. Trimming cost V 5 bases and J 4 bases, with 16 bases left between them. The germline CDR1 and CDR2 sequences are SGHRS and YFSETQ. The CDR3: CASSLTGITYEQYF. CDR3 in DNA: TGCGCCAGCAGTCTTACAGGGATAACTTACGAGCAGTACTTC.

The chain recombines TRBV20-1 with TRBJ2-1; D is perhaps TRBD2 (6 bases). CDR1 DFQATT and CDR2 SNEGSKA come from the germline V gene (reference sequence). The CDR3 consists of 15 residues. V shed 6 bases and J shed 2 bases, with 17 bases lying between them. The CDR3 sequence: CSAIRGTEAYNEQFF. CDR3 nucleotide sequence: TGCAGTGCCATTCGCGGGACTGAAGCCTACAATGAGCAGTTCTTC.

V and J are TRBV10-3 and TRBJ2-1, with unresolved D. The length of the CDR3 is 12 residues. The germline CDR1 and CDR2 sequences are ENHRY and SYGVKD. V lost 6 bases and J lost 7, with 10 bases in between. The CDR3 here is CAIRSNGNEQFF. The CDR3 nucleotides are TGTGCCATCAGGAGTAATGGGAATGAGCAGTTCTTC.

This clonotype was picked up many times. This chain connects TRBV7-9 to TRBJ2-3; 8 nucleotides match TRBD1. V dropped 5 bases and J dropped 2; count of bases not matched to a gene: 9. This CDR3 has 16 amino acids. CDR1 and CDR2 (germline): SEHNR, FQNEAQ (reference sequence). The DNA for the CDR3 is TGTGCCAGCAGCCCCCGACAGGGGCACAACACAGATACGCAGTATTTT. It translates to CASSPRQGHNTDTQYF.

This clonotype was detected ten times or more. In nucleotides, the CDR3 is TGTGCCAGCAGATTAGGACCCCAGGGTTTAGGAACTGAAGCTTTCTTT. This gives the protein CASRLGPQGLGTEAFF. The V call is TRBV6-1, the J call TRBJ1-1; possible D gene TRBD1, 5 bases. V lost 6 bases and J 5 bases, leaving 22 bases between the germline ends. The germline V gene has CDR1 MNHNS and CDR2 SASEGT. The CDR3 loop spans 16 amino acids.

This clonotype was picked up many times. V and J are TRBV30 and TRBJ1-1; perhaps TRBD1 as D (6 bases). This CDR3 spans 12 amino acids. CDR1 GTSNPN and CDR2 SVGIG come from the germline V gene (reference sequence). V lost 7 bases and J lost 1, with 10 bases in between. CDR3 nucleotides: TGTGCCTACAGACAGGAGAACACTGAAGCTTTCTTT. Translated, it gives CAYRQENTEAFF.

Relative to its sample, this clonotype is medium-sized. V usage is TRBV27 and J usage is TRBJ2-7, with 7 positions matching TRBD1. J was trimmed by 3 bases and V by 3 bases; bases with no gene match: 5. Germline CDR1 and CDR2: MNHEY and SMNVEV (reference sequence). This CDR3 region has 14 residues. CDR3 sequence reads: CASSFGQAIYEQYF. The CDR3 region has the DNA TGTGCCAGCAGTTTCGGACAGGCTATCTACGAGCAGTACTTC.